This TCR beta chain was recovered during a study of metastatic and nonmetastatic thyroid tumors. Study details: Repertoires from malignant and benign thyroid patients were compared across blood and tumor or nodule tissue. Findings and caveats of the study: Compared with benign nodules, malignant thyroid tumors were reported to have significantly higher TCR beta diversity in both blood and tumor.

Thyroid surgery was performed in patients who had received no treatment beforehand. The CDR3 consists of 16 residues. Germline lookup yields CDR1 SNHLY and CDR2 FYNNEI. With V trimmed by 1 base and J by 1 base, 5 bases remained unmatched. This clone was recorded many times. Its target is unknown. TCRdb re-called the PCR reads with MiXCR. The sample yields about 52,000 clones, around a sixth seen once. The TCR comes from a female donor with papillary thyroid cancer or a benign thyroid nodule (not recorded which). Some clones in this sample may be carry-over from other donors' samples. The sample consisted of blood. The chain combines TRBV2 with TRBJ1-2, with 8 nucleotides matching TRBD1. CDR3 sequence: CASSEVGTGDNYGYTF. The CDR3 DNA sequence: TGTGCCAGCAGTGAAGTGGGGACAGGTGATAACTATGGCTACACCTTC.